This T cell receptor (beta chain) is drawn from a study of T cells in Graves' hyperthyroidism and ophthalmopathy (dated by TCRdb to about 2019). In terms of the full investigation: To identify distinguishing TCR V-J signatures, a discovery cohort of about 100 patients was used, comprising 40 to 45 with Graves' ophthalmopathy and around 60 with stable Graves' hyperthyroidism. TCR Vbeta CDR3 sequencing of around 130 peripheral blood samples (over 40 ophthalmopathy, about 74 hyperthyroidism and approximately 17 progressor patients) is reported in the paper. Once sampling was done, hyperthyroidism patients were given methimazole at a starting dose of 30 mg daily, whereas ophthalmopathy patients were given high-dose intravenous methylprednisolone. The 95 to 100 discovery patients were randomly divided into training and test sets at a 7:3 ratio. Whether ophthalmopathy could be predicted prospectively was tested in an independent validation cohort made up of about 18 hyperthyroidism patients plus 17 patients who later progressed to ophthalmopathy. In more than five Graves' hyperthyroidism patients, the study also compared T-cell repertoires from thyroid tissue with T-cell repertoires from blood. The study at large found these results: In validation, the model predicted progression to ophthalmopathy a median of 6.5 months before onset, with approximately 68% sensitivity and 72.22% specificity. No statistical method was used to set the sample size in advance, and investigators knew the group allocation. A model built on a 13 V-J signature distinguished ophthalmopathy from stable hyperthyroidism, reaching approximately 89% sensitivity and 81.08% specificity in cross-validation and 80%/75% in testing. Most expanded thyroid clonotypes (frequency above 0.001) were also detected in blood, suggesting blood repertoires may reflect thyroid immune responses.

The study excluded patients with uncontrolled infections, other autoimmune diseases, pregnancy or lactation. Clinical symptoms, serum thyroxine and TRAb, thyroid ultrasound, and orbital computed tomography formed the basis for the diagnoses. Trizol reagent was used to extract total RNA, and RNA quality was then checked on an Agilent 2100 Bioanalyzer. The cysteine opens and the phenylalanine closes a CDR3 of 16 amino acids. Only the CDR3 DNA is retained, 48 bases long and in frame from the first base. CDR1 and CDR2 (DFQATT, SNEGSKA) derive from the germline V gene (reference sequence). V loses 0 bases at its end and J loses 5 bases; junction bases beyond the gene matches: 12. In regard to this clonotype: Its antigen remains unidentified. No much larger clone exists at a distance of one base, and base qualities are not known.

TCR beta CDR3 regions were amplified from RNA transcripts. The first round of RT-PCR for the TCR CDR3 was performed with the HTBI primer set and the Qiagen OneStep RT-PCR kit. The libraries were constructed in a second round of multiplex PCR and then size-selected and purified. The libraries were sequenced on an Illumina HiSeq2000 using paired-end 100 bp reads. In the paper's pipeline: SOAPnuke was used to process the raw data, throwing out any read that contained adapters or uncalled bases, had a mean Phred below 15, or lacked an exact constant-primer or identifier match. High-quality paired reads were merged using COPE v1.2.5, and each unique nucleotide sequence was defined as a clonotype. Clonotypes were aligned to IMGT TRBV, TRBD and TRBJ reference segments using MiTCR v1.1. The analysis was restricted to V-J combinations with a frequency above 0.0001, which together covered 99% to 99.2% of the repertoires. The TCS score was defined as F50 (clonal expansion) divided by E x V (chaos), with BLOSUM62-based TCRdist calculated between CDR3 peptides within each V-J. Welch's t-statistics and random forest reduced roughly 530 V-J features to 13, which were used in a naive Bayes classifier (R e1071). The Morisita-Horn index was used to measure how similar the thyroid and blood repertoires were. TCRdb reprocessing: public reads trimmed at Q25 with fastp, clones called with MiXCR, in-frame beta chains kept. For every CDR3 protein sequence, its rows merge into one entry that carries the most common genes and DNA. The V and J calls shown here were made by TCRdb, not taken from the authors' results. In all, the sample holds 600,000 to 700,000 distinct CDR3 sequences, and over 40% of those were seen once. The ten largest account for about 7% of the sample.

The V and J segments used are TRBV20-1 and TRBJ2-5; 7 of the junction bases match TRBD1. Sequencing used peripheral blood or thyroid tissue (not recorded which). The clonotype originates from an adult man with Graves' disease, either hyperthyroidism or ophthalmopathy (not recorded which). The CDR3 amino acid sequence is: CSARDPQGNFQETQYF. The bases are TGCAGTGCTAGAGACCCACAGGGGAACTTTCAGGAGACCCAGTACTTC.